Each of the 32 T cell receptor beta chains below was sequenced from the same sample in a study of shared clonotypes between healthy human individuals. Clones were sequenced by immunoSEQ multiplex PCR, and TCRdb holds only the in-frame ones, with some missing. This sample has approximately 330,000 clones, with around four fifths found just once. The material sequenced was memory CD4+ T cells sorted from blood. Subset specified: CD45RA-negative fraction. These receptors were obtained from a man between 25 and 39 years old in good health.

The V and J genes are TRBV11-2 and TRBJ2-1; 8 bases are a match to TRBD2. This CDR3 is 15 amino acids long. The V gene end was trimmed by 4 bases and the J gene end by 3 bases; junction bases not matched to a gene: 5. From germline, CDR1 is SGHAT and CDR2 FQNNGV. CDR3 sequence (DNA): TGTGCCAGCAGCTCCGCCGGGACTAGCTACAATGAGCAGTTCTTC. Protein sequence: CASSSAGTSYNEQFF.

Note on this clone: The junction differs from germline at one of its ends, possibly a read error. The CDR3, as DNA: TGTGCCAGCAGGGAAGGACTAGCTTTGGAGACCCAGTACTTC. Translation gives CASREGLALETQYF. The chain couples TRBV2 to TRBJ2-5; the match to TRBD2 covers 8 bases. This CDR3 spans 14 amino acids. Germline V gene sequence: CDR1 SNHLY, CDR2 FYNNEI.

The J gene is TRBJ1-1, the V gene TRBV5-4, with D perhaps TRBD1 (5 bases). V dropped 0 bases and J dropped 5 bases, with 11 bases sitting between them. The CDR3 contains 14 residues. Germline V gene data show CDR1 as SGHNT and CDR2 as YYREEE (reference sequence). The CDR3, as DNA: TGTGCCAGCAGCTTGGATTCGGGGCGGACTGAAGCTTTCTTT. It encodes CASSLDSGRTEAFF.

This clone was counted only a few times. The chain has TRBV5-1 and TRBJ2-1; 7 positions match TRBD2. Unmatched junction bases numbered 6, after V lost 0 bases and J lost 0 bases. Per the germline V gene, CDR1 is SGHRS and CDR2 is YFSETQ. The CDR3 consists of 17 residues. The CDR3 sequence is CASSLVPSGISYNEQFF. CDR3 DNA sequence: TGCGCCAGCAGCTTGGTTCCTAGCGGAATCTCCTACAATGAGCAGTTCTTC.

The chain couples TRBV5-4 to TRBJ2-1, with 8 bases that match TRBD2. The CDR3 consists of 14 residues. CDR1 and CDR2 (germline): SGHNT, YYREEE (reference sequence). V shed 4 bases and J 10 bases; nucleotides not matched to a gene: 10. CDR3 loop: CASSGGLVVKEQFF. The CDR3 bases are TGTGCCAGCAGCGGGGGACTAGTCGTCAAGGAGCAGTTCTTC.

This clone appeared a few times. The genes are TRBV5-1 and TRBJ2-7; D may correspond to TRBD1 or TRBD2 (7 bases each). The CDR3 is 14 amino acids. Germline CDR1 is SGHRS and CDR2 is YFSETQ. Between the trimmed V and J ends, which lost 6 bases and 1 base, there was a span of 14 bases. The CDR3 region has the DNA TGCGCCAGCACCCAGCAGGGGGGGTCCTACGAGCAGTACTTC. As protein: CASTQQGGSYEQYF.

The chain links TRBV21-1 to TRBJ1-1; TRBD1, as called in the table, went unchecked against the DNA. TRBV21-1 is annotated as a pseudogene. The length of the CDR3 is 13 residues. This chain's CDR3 is CARGTVPNTEAFF. For the CDR3, the DNA is TGTGCCAGGGGGACAGTCCCGAACACTGAAGCTTTCTTT.

The CDR3 DNA reads as TGTGCCAGTAGTACGAAACTCGGGACTAGCTCTGGGGCCAACGTCCTGACTTTC. Protein product: CASSTKLGTSSGANVLTF. This sequence joins TRBV19 and TRBJ2-6; 8 nucleotides match TRBD2. Germline CDR1 LNHDA, CDR2 SQIVND (reference sequence). Trimming cost V 4 bases and J 0 bases; bases outside gene matches: 8. The CDR3 consists of 18 residues. The whole variable domain, filled in from reference TRBV19 and TRBJ2-6, reads DGGITQSPKYLFRKEGQNVTLSCEQNLNHDAMYWYRQDPGQGLRLIYYSQIVNDFQKGDIAEGYSVSREKKESFPLTVTSAQKNPTAFYLCASSTKLGTSSGANVLTFGAGSRLTVL.

This chain links TRBV7-2 with TRBJ2-7, with a weak D call TRBD2 (5 bases). V was cut by 0 bases and J by 0 bases, with 12 bases left in between. The V gene's germline CDR1 is SGHTA and CDR2 FQGNSA. This CDR3 has 16 residues. Written as DNA, the CDR3 is TGTGCCAGCAGCTTAGCGTCCGCGGGCGGCTCCTACGAGCAGTACTTC. Translating gives CASSLASAGGSYEQYF.

The chain carries TRBV7-2 and TRBJ2-3; unclear D gene. V lost 1 base and J 4 bases, leaving 6 bases between the germline ends. Germline V CDR1 and CDR2: SGHTA, FQGNSA. This CDR3 is 13 amino acids long. The CDR3 nucleotides read TGTGCCAGCAGCTTAGAAGGTTCAGATACGCAGTATTTT. Translating gives CASSLEGSDTQYF. The full variable domain, rest sourced from reference TRBV7-2 and TRBJ2-3, is GAGVSQSPSNKVTEKGKDVELRCDPISGHTALYWYRQSLGQGLEFLIYFQGNSAPDKSGLPSDRFSAERTGGSVSTLTIQRTQQEDSAVYLCASSLEGSDTQYFGPGTRLTVL.

The chain uses TRBV4-1 and TRBJ2-3; 8 bases are a match to TRBD2. Germline V lookup: CDR1 MGHRA, CDR2 YSYEKL. CDR3 size: 16 residues. With 3 bases clipped from V and 5 bases from J, the junction kept 10 bases outside the gene matches. CDR3 in amino acids: CASSHVLAGGRDTQYF. The CDR3, as DNA: TGCGCCAGCAGCCACGTCTTGGCGGGAGGCCGAGATACGCAGTATTTT.

The V call is TRBV10-3, the J call TRBJ2-5; TRBD2 matches 11 bases. V shed 5 bases, J shed 7 bases, and the junction held 9 bases outside the gene matches. The CDR3 runs 15 residues. CDR1 and CDR2 (germline): ENHRY, SYGVKD. The CDR3 coding sequence is TGTGCCATCAGTACGACTAGCGGGACCCCTTGGACCCAGTACTTC. It yields the protein CAISTTSGTPWTQYF.

The chain links TRBV5-4 to TRBJ2-5, with D perhaps matching TRBD1 or TRBD2 (5 bases each). Germline lookup yields CDR1 SGHNT and CDR2 YYREEE (reference sequence). The CDR3 runs 16 residues. The germline V and J ends were trimmed by 2 bases and 1 base, with 15 bases remaining between them. The CDR3 here is CASSLLGLGTQETQYF. In DNA form, the CDR3 reads TGTGCCAGCAGCTTACTGGGATTGGGGACCCAAGAGACCCAGTACTTC.

This clone was recorded only once. The V and J genes are TRBV6-5 and TRBJ2-7, with D perhaps being TRBD1 or TRBD2 (6 bases each). Germline V gives CDR1 MNHEY, CDR2 SVGAGI. The CDR3 runs 15 residues. V was cut by 5 bases and J by 2 bases, with 16 bases left in between. CDR3 DNA: TGTGCCAGCAGTCTAGGGGGGATGGGGACCTACGAGCAGTACTTC. Translated: CASSLGGMGTYEQYF.

This chain joins TRBV5-1 and TRBJ2-5; 8 bases are a match to TRBD2. CDR3 length: 15 amino acids. Germline CDR1 and CDR2: SGHRS and YFSETQ. Germline trimming cut 3 bases from V and 4 bases from J; bases unmatched to any gene: 8. CDR3 bases: TGCGCCAGCAGCTCACTAGCGGAGGCGATAGAGACCCAGTACTTC. It specifies CASSSLAEAIETQYF.

The V and J genes are TRBV6-5 and TRBJ2-7; the match to TRBD1 covers 8 bases. Germline-derived CDR1 and CDR2 are MNHEY and SVGAGI. CDR3 length equals 15 residues. The V segment lost 7 bases and the J segment 5 bases; nucleotides outside the gene matches: 13. CDR3 loop: CASTLAGQGPHEQYF. The CDR3 DNA sequence: TGTGCCAGCACCTTAGCTGGACAGGGTCCCCACGAGCAGTACTTC.

This clone has only a few counts. Other DNA sequences in the sample encode the same CDR3. Here the CDR3 DNA reads TGTGCCAGCAGTCCAAACCAGGGGGCTTTCTTT. Protein product: CASSPNQGAFF. The chain joins TRBV28 to TRBJ1-1, with D possibly TRBD1 on 6 matching bases. Looked up from germline, CDR1 is MDHEN and CDR2 is SYDVKM. This CDR3 has 11 amino acids. V shed 5 bases and J shed 11 bases, with 12 bases lying between them.

The chain joins TRBV7-2 to TRBJ2-7; 8 positions agree with TRBD2. V gave up 2 bases and J gave up 6 bases; unmatched junction bases: 12. Looked up from germline, CDR1 is SGHTA and CDR2 is FQGNSA. The CDR3 extends over 16 amino acids. The CDR3 coding sequence is TGTGCCAGCAGCTTAAATTTGCAGCGGGAGTATGGCGAGCAGTACTTC. Its translation is CASSLNLQREYGEQYF.

This clone was seen a few times. The V gene is TRBV7-2, the J gene TRBJ1-1, with TRBD1 identical over 7 bases. The CDR3 spans 15 residues. The trim removed 7 bases at V and 1 base at J, leaving 9 bases unmatched. The germline V gene has CDR1 SGHTA and CDR2 FQGNSA. The CDR3 reads CASKQYGTANTEAFF. In DNA form, the CDR3 reads TGTGCCAGCAAACAGTATGGGACAGCGAACACTGAAGCTTTCTTT.

The rearrangement uses TRBV5-5 and TRBJ2-2, with D hard to call. The ends were cut back, 5 bases at V and 8 bases at J, with 10 bases in the middle. Germline lookup yields CDR1 SGHKS and CDR2 YYEKEE (reference sequence). The CDR3 runs 12 residues. CDR3: CASSPARGELFF. The CDR3 DNA sequence: TGTGCCAGCAGTCCCGCCCGGGGGGAGCTGTTTTTT.

In regard to this clone: The junction differs from germline at one of its ends, possibly a read error. The chain combines TRBV5-4 with TRBJ2-6; TRBD1 matches 9 bases. Germline loops: CDR1 SGHNT, CDR2 YYREEE (reference sequence). CDR3 size: 18 residues. CDR3 residues: CASSPLGTGNSGTNVLTF. CDR3 nucleotide sequence: TGTGCCAGCAGCCCCCTGGGGACAGGGAACTCTGGGACCAACGTCCTGACTTTC. The full variable domain, rest sourced from reference TRBV5-4 and TRBJ2-6, is ETGVTQSPTHLIKTRGQQVTLRCSSQSGHNTVSWYQQALGQGPQFIFQYYREEENGRGNFPPRFSGLQFPNYSSELNVNALELDDSALYLCASSPLGTGNSGTNVLTFGAGSRLTVL.

The genes are TRBV19 and TRBJ2-3; TRBD2 might be the D (6 bases). The germline CDR1 and CDR2 sequences are LNHDA and SQIVND (reference sequence). The CDR3 covers 14 residues. Deletions cut 4 bases from V and 2 bases from J, with 10 bases between. CDR3 region: CASSTRDATDTQYF. As DNA, the CDR3 is TGTGCCAGTAGTACGCGGGACGCCACAGATACGCAGTATTTT.

The chain combines TRBV7-9 with TRBJ2-4; 9 positions agree with TRBD1. Looked up from germline, CDR1 is SEHNR and CDR2 is FQNEAQ (reference sequence). J lost 0 bases, V lost 4 bases, and 10 bases had no gene match. The CDR3 is made up of 18 amino acids. The CDR3 sequence: CASSSGTGWGLAKNIQYF. In DNA form, the CDR3 reads TGTGCCAGCAGCTCCGGGACAGGGTGGGGACTAGCCAAAAACATTCAGTACTTC.

The chain carries TRBV28 and TRBJ2-1, with 7 nucleotides matching TRBD2. The CDR3 extends over 15 amino acids. Trimming took 6 bases from V and 6 from J; bases not matched to a gene: 11. CDR1 MDHEN and CDR2 SYDVKM come from the germline V gene. The CDR3 loop is CASSPAGRQGNEQFF. CDR3 nucleotides: TGTGCCAGCAGCCCCGCCGGGAGGCAGGGCAATGAGCAGTTCTTC. The full variable domain, rest sourced from reference TRBV28 and TRBJ2-1, is DVKVTQSSRYLVKRTGEKVFLECVQDMDHENMFWYRQDPGLGLRLIYFSYDVKMKEKGDIPEGYSVSREKKERFSLILESASTNQTSMYLCASSPAGRQGNEQFFGPGTRLTVL.

The J gene is TRBJ2-5, the V gene TRBV7-2, with D perhaps assigned TRBD1 or TRBD2 (5 bases each). CDR3 size: 15 residues. Trimming took 2 bases from V and 2 from J, leaving 12 bases between them. Germline loops: CDR1 SGHTA, CDR2 FQGNSA. In nucleotides, the CDR3 is TGTGCCAGCAGCTTAAGACTAACAGGTCAAGAGACCCAGTACTTC. Its translation is CASSLRLTGQETQYF.

Here the CDR3 reads CASSSRNQPQHF. For the CDR3, the DNA is TGTGCCAGCAGTTCCAGGAATCAGCCCCAGCATTTT. This chain joins TRBV2 and TRBJ1-5; the D is unclear. Looked up from germline, CDR1 is SNHLY and CDR2 is FYNNEI. V was pared by 5 bases and J by 4 bases, with 6 bases between. The CDR3 has 12 amino acids.

The rearrangement links TRBV9 to TRBJ2-7; D gene uncertain. Trimming removed 0 bases at V and 3 bases at J, with 10 bases between. This CDR3 has 14 amino acids. Germline V gives CDR1 SGDLS, CDR2 YYNGEE. CDR3 coding DNA: TGTGCCAGCAGCGTAGGTCAACGACTCTACGAGCAGTACTTC. Translating gives CASSVGQRLYEQYF.

This clone was counted a few times. The rearrangement uses TRBV28 and TRBJ2-4; D is possibly TRBD1 (6 bases). V shed 4 bases and J shed 6 bases, with 13 bases lying between them. The CDR3 consists of 14 residues. CDR1 and CDR2 from the germline V gene are MDHEN and SYDVKM. The DNA for the CDR3 is TGTGCCAGCAGTTCAACAACAGGGACAAACATTCAGTACTTC. Translated, it gives CASSSTTGTNIQYF.

The chain uses TRBV5-1 and TRBJ2-5; D ambiguous. Trimming took off 0 bases at V and 5 bases at J, with 8 bases between the two ends. CDR1 and CDR2 (germline): SGHRS, YFSETQ. This CDR3 comprises 13 residues. This chain's CDR3 is CASSLAFWETQYF. The CDR3 DNA is TGCGCCAGCAGCTTGGCCTTTTGGGAGACCCAGTACTTC.

This clone was recorded a few times. CDR3: CASSLGGGAYNEQFF. The CDR3 coding sequence is TGTGCCAGCAGCTTAGGGGGGGGCGCCTACAATGAGCAGTTCTTC. V gene TRBV11-2 combines with J gene TRBJ2-1; D possibly corresponds to TRBD2 (7 bases). This CDR3 comprises 15 residues. V was trimmed by 1 base and J by 2 bases, leaving 9 bases between them. Germline V gene data show CDR1 as SGHAT and CDR2 as FQNNGV.

The chain couples TRBV29-1 to TRBJ2-7, with 9 bases matching TRBD2. The CDR3 is 15 residues long. J was trimmed by 4 bases and V by 4 bases; bases with no gene match: 11. CDR1 SQVTM and CDR2 ANQGSEA come from the germline V gene. CDR3 residues: CSVVGSSGIGYEQYF. In DNA, the CDR3 is TGCAGCGTTGTGGGATCTAGCGGGATAGGGTACGAGCAGTACTTC.

This chain links TRBV5-1 with TRBJ2-1; possible D gene TRBD1, 6 bases. V lost 5 bases and J 6 bases, leaving 15 bases between the germline ends. The CDR3 length is 14 residues. Germline V gives CDR1 SGHRS, CDR2 YFSETQ. The CDR3 protein is CASRMTGLFNEQFF. The CDR3 DNA is TGCGCCAGCAGAATGACAGGTCTATTCAATGAGCAGTTCTTC.